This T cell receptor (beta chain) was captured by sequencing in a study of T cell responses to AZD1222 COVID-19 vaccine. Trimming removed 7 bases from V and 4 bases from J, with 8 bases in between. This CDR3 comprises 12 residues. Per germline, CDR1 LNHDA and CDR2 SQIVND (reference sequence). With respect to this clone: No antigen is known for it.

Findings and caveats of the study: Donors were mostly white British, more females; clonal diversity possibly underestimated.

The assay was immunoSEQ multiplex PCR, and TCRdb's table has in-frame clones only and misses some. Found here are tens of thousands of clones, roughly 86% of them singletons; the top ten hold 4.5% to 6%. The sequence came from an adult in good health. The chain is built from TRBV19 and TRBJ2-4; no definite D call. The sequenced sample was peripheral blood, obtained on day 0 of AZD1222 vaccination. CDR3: CASIGIKNIQYF. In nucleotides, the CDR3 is TGTGCCAGTATCGGCATAAAAAACATTCAGTACTTC.